This T cell receptor beta chain derives from a study of patients and donors after allogeneic stem cell transplantation. In TCRdb, the RT-PCR reads were re-called with MiXCR into one record per CDR3 protein. This table has about 110,000 distinct CDR3 sequences, 35% to 45% appearing once. V shed 2 bases and J shed 3 bases, with 23 bases lying between them. This CDR3 has 18 amino acids. The germline V gene has CDR1 MNHEY and CDR2 SVGAGI. This receptor was identified in a human donor who was either an allogeneic HSCT recipient or a stem cell or donor lymphocyte infusion donor (not recorded which). It is not recorded whose cells these are; they may come from a transplant donor. The chain has TRBV6-5 and TRBJ2-7, with D possibly being TRBD1 or TRBD2 (6 bases each). Sequenced: blood, either unsorted or a sorted T cell fraction (not recorded which). The DNA for the CDR3 is TGTGCCAGCAGTTACAGAACCGATATCCGGGGGCCATTCTACGAGCAGTACTTC. It translates to CASSYRTDIRGPFYEQYF.